This TCR beta chain was identified during a study of blood T cell repertoires in COVID-19. Study in general: Researchers got acute and convalescent COVID-19 samples from the United States, Italy and Spain. PBMCs, B-cell-depleted T cells, or T cells provided the cDNA or gDNA that made up the material.

As originally analysed: Reference gene primer amplification gave nucleated cell count estimates. Data came from immunoSEQ multiplex PCR; TCRdb stores just in-frame clones and leaves some out. V and J calls and clone size are those listed in that table; D and trimming were worked out from the DNA. The sample has around 700,000 clones, 85% to 90% seen once; the top ten hold approximately 0.25%. This CDR3 region has 14 residues. Germline assignment: CDR1 SEHNR and CDR2 FQNEAQ (reference sequence). Trimming removed 4 bases at V and 4 bases at J, with 10 bases between. The sequencing sample was made of peripheral blood. The sequence derives from a woman under 30 with acute or convalescent COVID-19. The chain couples TRBV7-9 to TRBJ1-4; D is unclear. The CDR3 sequence is CASSSRVFNEKLFF. Here the CDR3 DNA reads TGTGCCAGCAGCTCGAGGGTATTTAATGAAAAACTGTTTTTT.